This T cell receptor beta chain was captured by sequencing in a study of shared clonotypes between healthy human individuals. About the research overall: The study enrolled a couple of women and a few men aged 18 to 49.

Roughly 90 million PBMCs went into genomic DNA for unsorted samples. Method: immunoSEQ multiplex PCR; TCRdb's copy keeps in-frame clones and lacks some. The profile shows under 600,000 clones, roughly 85% of them singletons. Germline V gene data show CDR1 as SGHVS and CDR2 as FQNEAQ. Trimming pared 5 bases from V and 5 bases from J, leaving 16 bases between. The CDR3 has 14 amino acids. This receptor was identified in a woman in her 40s in good health. Some clones in this sample may be carry-over from other donors' samples. The chain links TRBV7-8 to TRBJ2-7; maybe TRBD2 (6 bases). Sequences were obtained from PBMCs. CDR3 in amino acids: CASSQRLGGDEQYF. The DNA for the CDR3 is TGTGCCAGCAGCCAGCGACTAGGAGGGGACGAGCAGTACTTC.